This entry concerns a single T cell receptor beta chain. The antigen remains undetermined. This sample was taken from a study of naive and memory T cell subsets. General observations from the study: A few larger clonotypes appeared in naive repertoires, especially CD8, possibly memory cells re-expressing CD45RA.

Four subsets defined by CD45RA and CD27 were sorted after CD3, CD4, CD8 and live/dead staining. The germline CDR1 and CDR2 sequences are SGHRS and YFSETQ. Trimming removed 4 bases at V and 2 bases at J, with 17 bases between. The CDR3 contains 16 residues. An equimolar mix of two oligonucleotides served as the beta constant-region primer for TRBC1 and TRBC2. The ligated cDNA underwent four PCR rounds using SP2 and nested alpha and beta constant-region primers. TCRdb recomputed calls from the UMI-ligation and nested PCR reads with MiXCR, one row per CDR3 protein. This table holds under 150,000 distinct CDR3 sequences, more than 15% found once.

This sequence originates from a human donor in good health. The chain couples TRBV5-1 to TRBJ2-3; D not resolved. What was sequenced was naive CD8+ T cells from blood. CDR3 bases: TGCGCCAGCAGCCTTGGAACGGCAGAACTCACAGATACGCAGTATTTT. The encoded protein is CASSLGTAELTDTQYF.